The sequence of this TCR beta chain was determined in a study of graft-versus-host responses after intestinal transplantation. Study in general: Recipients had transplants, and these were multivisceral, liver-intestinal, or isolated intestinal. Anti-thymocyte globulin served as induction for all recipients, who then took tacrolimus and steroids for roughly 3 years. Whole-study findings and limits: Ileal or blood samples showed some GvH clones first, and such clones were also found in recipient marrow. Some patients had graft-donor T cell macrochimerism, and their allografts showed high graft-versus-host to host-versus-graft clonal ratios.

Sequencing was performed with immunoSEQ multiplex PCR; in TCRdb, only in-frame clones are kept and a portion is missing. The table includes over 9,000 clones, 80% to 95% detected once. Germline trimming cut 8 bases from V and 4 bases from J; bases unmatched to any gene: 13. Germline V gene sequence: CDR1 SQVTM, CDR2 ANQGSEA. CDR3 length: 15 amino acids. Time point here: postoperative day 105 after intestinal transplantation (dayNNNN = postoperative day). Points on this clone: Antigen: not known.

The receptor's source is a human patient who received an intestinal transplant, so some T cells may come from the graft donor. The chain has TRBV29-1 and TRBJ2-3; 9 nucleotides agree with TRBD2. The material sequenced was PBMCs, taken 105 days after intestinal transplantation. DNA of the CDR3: TGCAGCACCGAAGGCCAGCGGGAGGCGGCAGATACGCAGTATTTT. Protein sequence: CSTEGQREAADTQYF.